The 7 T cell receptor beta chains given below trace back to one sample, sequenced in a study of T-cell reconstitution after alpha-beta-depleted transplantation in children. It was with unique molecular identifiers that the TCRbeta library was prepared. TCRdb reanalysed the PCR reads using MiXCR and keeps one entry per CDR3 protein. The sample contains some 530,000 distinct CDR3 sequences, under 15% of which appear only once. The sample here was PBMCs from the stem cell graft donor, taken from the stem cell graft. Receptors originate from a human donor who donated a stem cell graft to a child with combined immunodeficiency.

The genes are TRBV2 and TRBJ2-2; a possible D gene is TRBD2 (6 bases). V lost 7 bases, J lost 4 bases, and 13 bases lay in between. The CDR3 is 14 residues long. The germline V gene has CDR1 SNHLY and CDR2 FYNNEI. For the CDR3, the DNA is TGTGCCAGCACCCCGGGACTGAGCACCGGGGAGCTGTTTTTT. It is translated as CASTPGLSTGELFF.

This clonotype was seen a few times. CDR3 coding DNA: TGCGCCAGCAGCTTGGTAGGATACGCAACTAATGAAAAACTGTTTTTT. It is translated as CASSLVGYATNEKLFF. The rearrangement joins TRBV5-1 to TRBJ1-4; no clear D. Trimming stripped 0 bases from V and 0 bases from J, with 9 bases between. The CDR3 totals 16 residues. Germline V gives CDR1 SGHRS, CDR2 YFSETQ.

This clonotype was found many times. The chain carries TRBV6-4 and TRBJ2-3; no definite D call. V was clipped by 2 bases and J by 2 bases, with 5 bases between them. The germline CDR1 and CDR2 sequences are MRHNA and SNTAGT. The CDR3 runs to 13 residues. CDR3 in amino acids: CASSDGDTDTQYF. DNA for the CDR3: TGTGCCAGCAGTGACGGGGACACAGATACGCAGTATTTT.

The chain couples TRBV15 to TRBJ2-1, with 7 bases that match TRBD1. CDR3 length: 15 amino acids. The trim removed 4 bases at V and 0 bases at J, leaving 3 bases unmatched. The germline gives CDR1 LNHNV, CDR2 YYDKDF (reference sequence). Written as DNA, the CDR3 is TGTGCCACCAGCACTTGGACAGGCTCCTACAATGAGCAGTTCTTC. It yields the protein CATSTWTGSYNEQFF.

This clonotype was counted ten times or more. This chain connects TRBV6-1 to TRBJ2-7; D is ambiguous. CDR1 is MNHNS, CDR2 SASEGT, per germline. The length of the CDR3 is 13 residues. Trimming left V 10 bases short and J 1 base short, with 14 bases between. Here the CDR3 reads CATLTPGSYEQYF. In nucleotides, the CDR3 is TGTGCCACCCTGACTCCAGGATCCTACGAGCAGTACTTC.

DNA of the CDR3: TGTGCCAGCTCACGGACTCCGGGACTAGCAACAGATACGCAGTATTTT. Its protein product is CASSRTPGLATDTQYF. This chain uses TRBV18 with TRBJ2-3; 9 nucleotides line up with TRBD2. Germline CDR1 reads KGHSH; CDR2 reads LQKENI. The CDR3 length is 16 residues. V was pared by 4 bases and J by 3 bases, with 8 bases of the junction left unmatched.

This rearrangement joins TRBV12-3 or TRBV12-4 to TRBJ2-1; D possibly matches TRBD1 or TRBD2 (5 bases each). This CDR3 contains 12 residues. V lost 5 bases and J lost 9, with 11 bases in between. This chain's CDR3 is CASSGTGAEQFF. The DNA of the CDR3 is TGTGCCAGCAGTGGGACCGGGGCTGAGCAGTTCTTC.